The 22 T cell receptor beta chains in this list originate from one sample, sequenced in a study of shared clonotypes between healthy human individuals. Method: immunoSEQ multiplex PCR; TCRdb's copy keeps in-frame clones and lacks some. Of under 1,900,000 clones listed, roughly 98.5% were seen once; the top ten hold 0.36%. Sequences were obtained from naive CD4+ T cells sorted from blood. Subset of the sample: CD45RA+ positively selected. These receptors came from a man younger than 40 in good health.

This rearrangement joins TRBV19 to TRBJ2-5, with 9 bases fitting TRBD2. V lost 3 bases, J lost 2 bases, and 4 bases stayed unmatched. Germline V gene sequence: CDR1 LNHDA, CDR2 SQIVND (reference sequence). CDR3 size: 15 residues. DNA for the CDR3: TGTGCCAGTAGTATTAGCGGGAGCGGTCAAGAGACCCAGTACTTC. As protein: CASSISGSGQETQYF.

The chain uses TRBV5-5 and TRBJ1-2; D gene uncertain. This CDR3 is built from 14 residues. The V gene lost 1 base and the J gene lost 1 base, with 8 bases spanning the gap. Germline assignment: CDR1 SGHKS and CDR2 YYEKEE (reference sequence). CDR3 coding DNA: TGTGCCAGCAGCTTGATCAGAGTTAACTATGGCTACACCTTC. It is translated as CASSLIRVNYGYTF.

This chain uses TRBV14 with TRBJ2-7; a weak D match, TRBD2 (5 bases). The germline V and J ends were trimmed by 4 bases and 6 bases, with 13 bases remaining between them. This CDR3 region has 13 residues. Germline CDR1 is SGHDN and CDR2 is FVKESK. The CDR3: CASSRLITSEQYF. CDR3 nucleotide sequence: TGTGCCAGCAGCCGACTAATCACCTCCGAGCAGTACTTC.

The chain couples TRBV5-1 to TRBJ1-1, with a tentative D call TRBD1 (5 bases). The germline V and J ends were trimmed by 4 bases and 1 base, with 20 bases remaining between them. The CDR3 spans 17 residues. Germline CDR1 reads SGHRS; CDR2 reads YFSETQ. The CDR3 coding sequence is TGCGCCAGCAGCCCGGGAGGTTTCGGGGGGAAGAACACTGAAGCTTTCTTT. Its protein product is CASSPGGFGGKNTEAFF.

V is TRBV18 and J is TRBJ2-1; TRBD2 might be the D (7 bases). V was pared by 4 bases and J by 5 bases, with 15 bases between. Germline V lookup: CDR1 KGHSH, CDR2 LQKENI. This CDR3 has 15 amino acids. CDR3 DNA: TGTGCCAGCTCACGGGGAGGGGGGACCCACAATGAGCAGTTCTTC. Translating gives CASSRGGGTHNEQFF.

The V gene is TRBV11-1, the J gene TRBJ2-7; 7 bases fit TRBD1. CDR3 length: 14 amino acids. The germline V gene encodes CDR1 SGHAT and CDR2 FQDESV (reference sequence). V trimming: 4 bases; J trimming: 4 bases; junction bases outside the gene matches: 7. CDR3 DNA: TGTGCCAGCAGCTACCCAGGGGGATATTACGAGCAGTACTTC. Protein sequence: CASSYPGGYYEQYF.

V is TRBV19 and J is TRBJ2-7; a weak D match, TRBD1 (5 bases). The germline V gene encodes CDR1 LNHDA and CDR2 SQIVND (reference sequence). Trimming cost V 10 bases and J 7 bases, with 20 bases left between them. The CDR3 spans 13 residues. DNA of the CDR3: TGTGCCACCGGTATCCAGCAAAGGGGAGAGCAGTACTTC. Its protein product is CATGIQQRGEQYF.

This clone occurred once. The rearrangement links TRBV5-1 to TRBJ2-7; the D gene is possibly TRBD2 (6 bases). The CDR3 contains 16 residues. Germline assignment: CDR1 SGHRS and CDR2 YFSETQ. V lost 0 bases and J 5 bases, leaving 18 bases between the germline ends. This CDR3 reads CASSLAADYPRNEQYF. CDR3 sequence (DNA): TGCGCCAGCAGCTTGGCCGCGGACTACCCGCGCAACGAGCAGTACTTC. The entire variable domain, with the rest obtained from reference TRBV5-1 and TRBJ2-7, is as follows: KAGVTQTPRYLIKTRGQQVTLSCSPISGHRSVSWYQQTPGQGLQFLFEYFSETQRNKGNFPGRFSGRQFSNSRSEMNVSTLELGDSALYLCASSLAADYPRNEQYFGPGTRLTVT.

The chain has TRBV5-1 and TRBJ1-1; 9 bases agree with TRBD1. Looked up from germline, CDR1 is SGHRS and CDR2 is YFSETQ. Unmatched junction bases numbered 4, after V lost 0 bases and J lost 4 bases. The CDR3 is 15 amino acids. The CDR3 sequence is CASSLEGTGSTEAFF. The DNA of the CDR3 is TGCGCCAGCAGCTTGGAGGGGACAGGGAGCACTGAAGCTTTCTTT.

V and J are TRBV29-1 and TRBJ2-4; unclear D gene. Trimming took 7 bases from V and 8 from J, leaving 18 bases between them. The CDR3 runs to 13 residues. Germline V CDR1 and CDR2: SQVTM, ANQGSEA. CDR3 bases: TGCAGCGCTGTTCGGCAAATTGGGGACATTCAGTACTTC. Amino acid sequence: CSAVRQIGDIQYF.

The chain employs TRBV7-2 and TRBJ2-3, with D perhaps TRBD2 (5 bases). With 1 base removed from V and 0 bases from J, the gap between germline ends came to 11 bases. CDR1 is SGHTA and CDR2 is FQGNSA in the germline V gene. This CDR3 has 16 residues. CDR3 nucleotides: TGTGCCAGCAGCTTAGTTGGCAGGACTAGCACAGATACGCAGTATTTT. Translating gives CASSLVGRTSTDTQYF.

The chain recombines TRBV7-3 with TRBJ2-2; D might be TRBD1 (7 bases). The V gene's germline CDR1 is SGHTA and CDR2 FQGTGA. V dropped 5 bases and J dropped 6 bases, with 10 bases sitting between them. The CDR3 runs 13 residues. The CDR3 DNA follows: TGTGCCAGCAGCCCAGGGGGGCCCGGGGAGCTGTTTTTT. It encodes CASSPGGPGELFF.

V usage is TRBV28 and J usage is TRBJ1-5; D not resolved. The CDR3 runs 13 residues. V was trimmed by 5 bases and J by 3 bases, leaving 8 bases between them. Germline CDR1 MDHEN, CDR2 SYDVKM. The CDR3 nucleotides are TGTGCCAGCAGTCCCCCCCTCAATCAGCCCCAGCATTTT. Protein product: CASSPPLNQPQHF.

About this clone itself: This same CDR3 is encoded by further DNA sequences in the sample. This chain joins TRBV5-4 and TRBJ2-2; 10 bases align to TRBD2. This CDR3 spans 15 amino acids. With 5 bases clipped from V and 5 bases from J, the junction kept 6 bases outside the gene matches. In germline, CDR1 is SGHNT, CDR2 YYREEE (reference sequence). The CDR3 DNA reads TGTGCCAGCAGTTCTCCGGGACTAGCGACCGGGGAGCTGTTTTTT. Protein: CASSSPGLATGELFF.

The V and J genes are TRBV5-4 and TRBJ2-7, with D possibly being TRBD2 (6 bases). The CDR3 has 14 residues. The germline V and J ends were trimmed by 2 bases and 2 bases, with 11 bases remaining between them. The germline gives CDR1 SGHNT, CDR2 YYREEE (reference sequence). CDR3 sequence reads: CASSFGTDTYEQYF. The CDR3 nucleotides read TGTGCCAGCAGCTTCGGGACTGACACCTACGAGCAGTACTTC.

This chain uses TRBV1 with TRBJ2-7. TRBV1 has pseudogene status. This CDR3 is built from 11 residues. The DNA for the CDR3 is TGCACCAGCAGCCGAGGACCTGAGCAGTACTTC. Translation gives CTSSRGPEQYF.

Note on this clone: Other DNA variants within this sample encode the same CDR3. J is TRBJ2-3 and V is TRBV18; D possibly matches TRBD1 or TRBD2 (5 bases each). The V gene's germline CDR1 is KGHSH and CDR2 LQKENI. The CDR3 has 13 amino acids. Trimming took off 3 bases at V and 1 base at J, with 5 bases between the two ends. The CDR3 loop reads CASSPGGTDTQYF. The CDR3 nucleotides are TGTGCCAGCTCACCGGGGGGCACAGATACGCAGTATTTT.

The rearrangement joins TRBV10-1 to TRBJ2-1, with no clear D. Germline values: CDR1 WNHNN, CDR2 SYGVQD (reference sequence). The CDR3 is made up of 13 amino acids. Between the trimmed V and J ends, which lost 2 bases and 10 bases, there was a span of 12 bases. The chain's CDR3 is CASSEGLKVEQFF. In DNA, the CDR3 is TGCGCCAGCAGTGAGGGGCTCAAGGTCGAGCAGTTCTTC.

J is TRBJ1-3 and V is TRBV4-1; TRBD1 might be the D (5 bases). The CDR3 is 18 residues long. The germline V gene has CDR1 MGHRA and CDR2 YSYEKL. Between the trimmed V and J ends, which lost 1 base and 0 bases, there was a span of 16 bases. In nucleotides, the CDR3 is TGCGCCAGCAGCCAAGTGTTTTTTGGCGGGGGCTCTGGAAACACCATATATTTT. Translation: CASSQVFFGGGSGNTIYF.

V gene TRBV29-1 combines with J gene TRBJ2-2, with D perhaps TRBD2 (5 bases). From germline, CDR1 is SQVTM and CDR2 ANQGSEA. The CDR3 totals 13 residues. Trimming pared 6 bases from V and 4 bases from J, leaving 12 bases between. The DNA for the CDR3 is TGCAGCGTCATCCGGACTTCCACCGGGGAGCTGTTTTTT. Amino acids: CSVIRTSTGELFF.

The rearrangement links TRBV5-4 to TRBJ1-4, with D unresolved. Trimming took off 0 bases at V and 6 bases at J, with 12 bases between the two ends. The CDR3 is made up of 15 amino acids. In germline, CDR1 is SGHNT, CDR2 YYREEE (reference sequence). The CDR3 here is CASSLGGQDYEKLFF. The CDR3 DNA follows: TGTGCCAGCAGCTTGGGTGGGCAGGATTATGAAAAACTGTTTTTT.

The chain joins TRBV9 to TRBJ2-1; D is ambiguous. The CDR3 is 13 amino acids. CDR1 is SGDLS, CDR2 YYNGEE, per germline. V lost 0 bases and J 5 bases, leaving 6 bases between the germline ends. The chain's CDR3 is CASSVGPNNEQFF. CDR3 bases: TGTGCCAGCAGCGTAGGGCCCAACAATGAGCAGTTCTTC.